The 32 T cell receptor beta chains presented below share a single source sample, sequenced in a study of shared clonotypes between healthy human individuals. CD45RO-negative, CCR7-positively selected cells formed the naive CD8 fraction, excluding terminally differentiated effector memory CD45RA+ cells. Measured with immunoSEQ multiplex PCR; TCRdb has only the in-frame clones, and not every one. Of hundreds of thousands of clones listed, about 98% are singletons. What was sequenced was naive CD8+ T cells sorted from blood. All receptors come from a man aged 25 to 40 in good health.

As to this clone: Germline is not matched at one junction end, which may reflect a read error. The J gene is TRBJ2-2, the V gene TRBV7-7; D may be TRBD2 (5 bases). CDR1 is SSHAT and CDR2 is FNYEAQ in the germline V gene (reference sequence). The CDR3 spans 15 residues. This CDR3 is CASSHSEGNTGELFF. Here the CDR3 DNA reads TGTGCTAGCAGCCATAGCGAGGGGAACACCGGGGAGCTGTTTTTT.

The chain links TRBV11-2 to TRBJ2-7; no clear D. This CDR3 has 14 amino acids. V gave up 3 bases and J gave up 4 bases, with 13 bases separating them. Germline V gives CDR1 SGHAT, CDR2 FQNNGV. CDR3 DNA sequence: TGTGCCAGCAGCTTGGGCGCACTCGGGTACGAGCAGTACTTC. It codes for CASSLGALGYEQYF.

This clone was observed a single time. V usage is TRBV9 and J usage is TRBJ2-7, with a tentative D call TRBD2 (6 bases). V was pared by 2 bases and J by 1 base, with 13 bases between. Germline V gene data show CDR1 as SGDLS and CDR2 as YYNGEE. The CDR3 extends over 15 amino acids. CDR3 nucleotides: TGTGCCAGCAGCGTTCGTCACGGGGGATCCTACGAGCAGTACTTC. Encoded protein: CASSVRHGGSYEQYF.

J is TRBJ2-1 and V is TRBV21-1; TRBD2 is the table's D call, not checked against the DNA. TRBV21-1 is a pseudogene segment. This CDR3 is 18 amino acids long. CDR3: CASSKIPSEREPIDEQFF. The CDR3 region has the DNA TGTGCCAGCAGCAAAATACCCAGCGAGCGGGAGCCTATCGATGAGCAGTTCTTC.

The V gene is TRBV11-2, the J gene TRBJ2-1, with 9 bases aligning to TRBD2. Germline lookup yields CDR1 SGHAT and CDR2 FQNNGV. J gave up 8 bases and V 3 bases, and 5 bases lay outside the gene matches. CDR3 length equals 14 residues. The CDR3 loop reads CASSFSGRADEQFF. Here the CDR3 DNA reads TGTGCCAGCAGCTTTAGCGGGAGAGCCGATGAGCAGTTCTTC.

The V call is TRBV15, the J call TRBJ2-1; D might be TRBD1 or TRBD2, each matching 5 bases. CDR3 size: 16 residues. V shed 0 bases and J shed 1 base, with 10 bases lying between them. Germline CDR1 LNHNV, CDR2 YYDKDF (reference sequence). The CDR3 DNA sequence: TGTGCCACCAGCAGAGAGGGGGAGACGTCCTACAATGAGCAGTTCTTC. Translated: CATSREGETSYNEQFF. The variable domain in full, with the rest retrieved from reference TRBV15 and TRBJ2-1, is DAMVIQNPRYQVTQFGKPVTLSCSQTLNHNVMYWYQQKSSQAPKLLFHYYDKDFNNEADTPDNFQSRRPNTSFCFLDIRSPGLGDTAMYLCATSREGETSYNEQFFGPGTRLTVL.

The genes are TRBV28 and TRBJ2-3; 7 bases align to TRBD2. After removal of 7 bases from V and 0 bases from J, the junction contained 13 bases not matched to a gene. In germline, CDR1 is MDHEN, CDR2 SYDVKM. CDR3 length: 17 amino acids. CDR3 sequence: CASKIPGEGPSTDTQYF. CDR3 in DNA: TGTGCCAGCAAAATCCCGGGGGAGGGGCCAAGCACAGATACGCAGTATTTT.

The chain joins TRBV7-8 to TRBJ1-1; D not resolved. From germline, CDR1 is SGHVS and CDR2 FQNEAQ. Trimming took off 5 bases at V and 6 bases at J, with 16 bases between the two ends. This CDR3 is 14 amino acids long. As DNA, the CDR3 is TGTGCCAGCAGCCCCGACCCCATTTTGGCTGAAGCTTTCTTT. Encoded protein: CASSPDPILAEAFF.

The chain couples TRBV10-3 to TRBJ2-7; 9 bases line up with TRBD2. After removal of 0 bases from V and 2 bases from J, the junction contained 5 bases not matched to a gene. CDR3 length: 16 amino acids. Looked up from germline, CDR1 is ENHRY and CDR2 is SYGVKD. The CDR3 is CAISESGGGRAYEQYF. DNA of the CDR3: TGTGCCATCAGTGAGTCTGGTGGCGGGAGGGCCTACGAGCAGTACTTC.

The rearrangement joins TRBV28 to TRBJ2-4, with TRBD1 identical over 7 bases. CDR3 length: 14 residues. Germline V CDR1 and CDR2: MDHEN, SYDVKM. The trim removed 7 bases at V and 6 bases at J, leaving 9 bases unmatched. DNA for the CDR3: TGTGCCAGCACCACTAGACAGGGTGCAAACATTCAGTACTTC. Translation gives CASTTRQGANIQYF.

Only one count was recorded for this clone. V usage is TRBV7-8 and J usage is TRBJ1-5; no reliable D call. Trimming stripped 1 base from V and 6 bases from J, with 10 bases between. Germline values: CDR1 SGHVS, CDR2 FQNEAQ. The CDR3 has 14 residues. The CDR3 spells CASSLGRVGQPQHF. CDR3 bases: TGTGCCAGCAGCTTAGGACGGGTAGGTCAGCCCCAGCATTTT.

J is TRBJ2-7 and V is TRBV7-8; D call uncertain. This CDR3 region has 12 residues. Germline assignment: CDR1 SGHVS and CDR2 FQNEAQ. Trimming removed 3 bases from V and 7 bases from J, with 10 bases in between. The CDR3, as DNA: TGTGCCAGCAGCTTGGATGAGTGGGAGCAGTACTTC. It encodes CASSLDEWEQYF. Supplemented by reference TRBV7-8 and TRBJ2-7, the full variable domain reads GAGVSQSPRYKVAKRGQDVALRCDPISGHVSLFWYQQALGQGPEFLTYFQNEAQLDKSGLPSDRFFAERPEGSVSTLKIQRTQQEDSAVYLCASSLDEWEQYFGPGTRLTVT.

The rearrangement uses TRBV6-5 and TRBJ2-1; possibly TRBD2 for D (5 bases). Between the trimmed V and J ends, which lost 6 bases and 6 bases, there was a span of 15 bases. The CDR3 has 14 residues. CDR1 and CDR2 (germline): MNHEY, SVGAGI. CDR3 residues: CASRNSDGGNEQFF. CDR3 bases: TGTGCCAGCAGGAATTCGGACGGAGGCAATGAGCAGTTCTTC.

This chain joins TRBV7-9 and TRBJ2-6, with D perhaps TRBD1 (6 bases). Germline loops: CDR1 SEHNR, CDR2 FQNEAQ (reference sequence). The CDR3 is 13 amino acids. Trimming cost V 10 bases and J 2 bases, with 9 bases left between them. CDR3 sequence: CANEGAGANVLTF. The CDR3 coding sequence is TGTGCCAATGAGGGGGCTGGGGCCAACGTCCTGACTTTC.

The chain combines TRBV7-9 with TRBJ2-7, with a tentative D call TRBD1 (5 bases). Deletions cut 5 bases from V and 5 bases from J, with 13 bases between. The germline V gene encodes CDR1 SEHNR and CDR2 FQNEAQ (reference sequence). CDR3 length: 13 residues. CDR3 nucleotide sequence: TGTGCCAGCAGCATCGTCAGGGAAAACGAGCAGTACTTC. Amino acids: CASSIVRENEQYF. Full variable domain (remainder filled in from reference TRBV7-9 and TRBJ2-7): DTGVSQNPRHKITKRGQNVTFRCDPISEHNRLYWYRQTLGQGPEFLTYFQNEAQLEKSRLLSDRFSAERPKGSFSTLEIQRTEQGDSAMYLCASSIVRENEQYFGPGTRLTVT.

The CDR3 region is CASSYIRGQSSGANVLTF. The CDR3 bases are TGTGCCAGCAGTTATATTAGGGGCCAAAGCTCTGGGGCCAACGTCCTGACTTTC. V and J are TRBV28 and TRBJ2-6; a possible D gene is TRBD1 (5 bases). V lost 4 bases, J lost 0 bases, and 16 bases lay in between. CDR3 length: 18 residues. Germline CDR1 and CDR2: MDHEN and SYDVKM.

The chain couples TRBV27 to TRBJ1-2; D is ambiguous. The ends were cut back, 0 bases at V and 4 bases at J, with 15 bases in the middle. Germline CDR1 MNHEY, CDR2 SMNVEV (reference sequence). The CDR3 totals 16 residues. The CDR3 DNA reads as TGTGCCAGCAGTTTATCTTACCCGCCCGGAGCCTATGGCTACACCTTC. The encoded protein is CASSLSYPPGAYGYTF.

A single count supports this clone. The gene calls are TRBV27 and TRBJ2-7; D is perhaps TRBD1 or TRBD2 (5 bases each). The CDR3 spans 15 residues. Germline V lookup: CDR1 MNHEY, CDR2 SMNVEV (reference sequence). V was shortened by 3 bases and J by 5 bases, with 17 bases between the two germline ends. CDR3 in amino acids: CASSFGIGGINEQYF. CDR3 sequence (DNA): TGTGCCAGCAGTTTCGGAATTGGGGGTATAAACGAGCAGTACTTC.

This rearrangement joins TRBV7-9 to TRBJ2-5; D is unclear. The CDR3 length is 17 residues. Trimming shortened V by 5 bases and J by 4 bases, and 23 bases separated the two germline ends. The germline V gene has CDR1 SEHNR and CDR2 FQNEAQ (reference sequence). Here the CDR3 DNA reads TGTGCCAGCAGCCGAGTGGATGGGGTTCAGCTTAGAGAGACCCAGTACTTC. This sequence encodes CASSRVDGVQLRETQYF. Complete variable domain (other parts from reference TRBV7-9 and TRBJ2-5): DTGVSQNPRHKITKRGQNVTFRCDPISEHNRLYWYRQTLGQGPEFLTYFQNEAQLEKSRLLSDRFSAERPKGSFSTLEIQRTEQGDSAMYLCASSRVDGVQLRETQYFGPGTRLLVL.

The chain uses TRBV4-1 and TRBJ2-1, with D uncertain. The CDR3 consists of 12 residues. CDR1 is MGHRA and CDR2 is YSYEKL in the germline V gene. The V gene lost 6 bases and the J gene lost 7 bases, with 10 bases spanning the gap. The CDR3 loop is CASSFGENEQFF. The CDR3 DNA is TGCGCCAGCAGTTTTGGGGAAAATGAGCAGTTCTTC.

The chain links TRBV7-3 to TRBJ2-5; D possibly matches TRBD1 or TRBD2 (5 bases each). The V and J ends lost 5 bases and 5 bases respectively, with 18 bases between them. The CDR3 runs to 15 residues. Germline V gene data show CDR1 as SGHTA and CDR2 as FQGTGA. CDR3 DNA sequence: TGTGCCAGCAGCCCCTCGGGGCAGGCAGGGGAGACCCAGTACTTC. It specifies CASSPSGQAGETQYF.

The chain combines TRBV7-2 with TRBJ2-3; 9 nucleotides match TRBD1. Germline-derived CDR1 and CDR2 are SGHTA and FQGNSA. The CDR3 runs to 16 residues. The ends lost 4 bases at V and 2 bases at J; junction bases unmatched: 7. For the CDR3, the DNA is TGTGCCAGCAGCTCCTACAGGGGGCCGGTCACAGATACGCAGTATTTT. As protein: CASSSYRGPVTDTQYF.

This clone has just one count. This chain uses TRBV5-1 with TRBJ2-1; D is perhaps TRBD1 or TRBD2 (5 bases each). The CDR3 contains 14 residues. Trimming removed 4 bases at V and 7 bases at J, with 15 bases between. Germline-derived CDR1 and CDR2 are SGHRS and YFSETQ. CDR3 region: CASSPSPGRNEQFF. The CDR3 DNA reads as TGCGCCAGCAGCCCATCACCAGGGAGAAATGAGCAGTTCTTC.

This clone was recorded only once. V gene TRBV7-9 combines with J gene TRBJ1-5; unclear D gene. Trimming left V 1 base short and J 6 bases short, with 7 bases between. The CDR3 length is 13 residues. Germline V gene sequence: CDR1 SEHNR, CDR2 FQNEAQ (reference sequence). CDR3 in DNA: TGTGCCAGCAGCTTAGGTTATGGTCAGCCCCAGCATTTT. As protein: CASSLGYGQPQHF.

V usage is TRBV9 and J usage is TRBJ2-7; maybe TRBD2 (6 bases). The CDR3 covers 14 residues. Trimming stripped 0 bases from V and 2 bases from J, with 9 bases between. Germline loops: CDR1 SGDLS, CDR2 YYNGEE. The CDR3 sequence: CASSVGRDPYEQYF. The CDR3 nucleotides are TGTGCCAGCAGCGTAGGGAGGGACCCCTACGAGCAGTACTTC.

J is TRBJ2-7 and V is TRBV7-9; D may be TRBD1 or TRBD2 (5 bases each). V shed 5 bases and J shed 4 bases, with 24 bases lying between them. Germline-derived CDR1 and CDR2 are SEHNR and FQNEAQ (reference sequence). The CDR3 is 17 residues long. The CDR3 nucleotides are TGTGCCAGCAGCCGTACCGCCGCCGGGGCGAAACCTTACGAGCAGTACTTC. Amino acid sequence: CASSRTAAGAKPYEQYF.

The chain combines TRBV19 with TRBJ2-7; 7 bases align to TRBD2. CDR1 and CDR2 from the germline V gene are LNHDA and SQIVND (reference sequence). CDR3 length: 14 amino acids. J gave up 4 bases and V 5 bases, and 8 bases lay outside the gene matches. This CDR3 reads CASSAAGAGYEQYF. CDR3 coding DNA: TGTGCCAGTAGTGCGGCGGGAGCGGGATACGAGCAGTACTTC. Full variable domain (outside the CDR3, taken from reference TRBV19 and TRBJ2-7): DGGITQSPKYLFRKEGQNVTLSCEQNLNHDAMYWYRQDPGQGLRLIYYSQIVNDFQKGDIAEGYSVSREKKESFPLTVTSAQKNPTAFYLCASSAAGAGYEQYFGPGTRLTVT.

The chain couples TRBV15 to TRBJ2-7; D is unclear. CDR1 is LNHNV, CDR2 YYDKDF, per germline (reference sequence). This CDR3 contains 12 residues. Trimming stripped 6 bases from V and 1 base from J, with 7 bases between. The CDR3 DNA is TGTGCCACCAGTCCGGGTTCCTACGAGCAGTACTTC. Protein sequence: CATSPGSYEQYF. Full variable domain (outside the CDR3, taken from reference TRBV15 and TRBJ2-7): DAMVIQNPRYQVTQFGKPVTLSCSQTLNHNVMYWYQQKSSQAPKLLFHYYDKDFNNEADTPDNFQSRRPNTSFCFLDIRSPGLGDTAMYLCATSPGSYEQYFGPGTRLTVT.

V gene TRBV7-2 combines with J gene TRBJ2-3; D remains ambiguous. Germline loops: CDR1 SGHTA, CDR2 FQGNSA. V lost 5 bases, J lost 2 bases, and 14 bases lay in between. The CDR3 is made up of 15 amino acids. The CDR3 region is CASSKTPADTDTQYF. The CDR3 bases are TGTGCCAGCAGCAAGACACCGGCGGACACAGATACGCAGTATTTT. Looking up the rest from reference TRBV7-2 and TRBJ2-3 gives the full variable domain: GAGVSQSPSNKVTEKGKDVELRCDPISGHTALYWYRQSLGQGLEFLIYFQGNSAPDKSGLPSDRFSAERTGGSVSTLTIQRTQQEDSAVYLCASSKTPADTDTQYFGPGTRLTVL.

This rearrangement joins TRBV7-9 to TRBJ1-4, with TRBD1 matching 9 bases. The CDR3 has 17 residues. Germline V gene sequence: CDR1 SEHNR, CDR2 FQNEAQ (reference sequence). With 2 bases clipped from V and 4 bases from J, the junction kept 8 bases outside the gene matches. Here the CDR3 reads CASSLTGTGKRNEKLFF. In DNA, the CDR3 is TGTGCCAGCAGCTTAACCGGGACAGGGAAACGTAATGAAAAACTGTTTTTT. Combining the CDR3 with reference TRBV7-9 and TRBJ1-4 gives the whole variable domain DTGVSQNPRHKITKRGQNVTFRCDPISEHNRLYWYRQTLGQGPEFLTYFQNEAQLEKSRLLSDRFSAERPKGSFSTLEIQRTEQGDSAMYLCASSLTGTGKRNEKLFFGSGTQLSVL.

The rearrangement uses TRBV6-4 and TRBJ2-1; possible D gene TRBD2, 5 bases. CDR1 is MRHNA and CDR2 is SNTAGT in the germline V gene. CDR3 length: 15 residues. V was trimmed by 3 bases and J by 4 bases, leaving 13 bases between them. The DNA for the CDR3 is TGTGCCAGCAGTGAAGAGGGAGTGGGATACAATGAGCAGTTCTTC. Residues: CASSEEGVGYNEQFF.

This rearrangement joins TRBV11-2 to TRBJ2-3; D is possibly TRBD2 (6 bases). This CDR3 spans 16 amino acids. V lost 0 bases to trimming and J lost 0 bases, with 10 bases between them. Germline CDR1 and CDR2: SGHAT and FQNNGV. The CDR3 coding sequence is TGTGCCAGCAGCTTAGAACCGGGACTTAGCACAGATACGCAGTATTTT. It translates to CASSLEPGLSTDTQYF.